This T cell receptor beta chain stems from a study of naive and memory T cell subsets (dated by TCRdb to about 2017). About the study as a whole: Sorted naive and memory T cell subsets from peripheral blood were analyzed in the study using a UMI-based, open-source pipeline for TCR alpha and beta sequencing. IgG serology results and the functional CMV T cell responses were in complete agreement. RNA was DNase-treated and reverse transcribed with TCR constant-region primers, mostly using SuperScript III.

CDR1 and CDR2 are drawn from the germline V gene: KGHSH, LQKENI. Spanning cysteine to phenylalanine, the CDR3 consists of 13 amino acids. The entry retains the CDR3 DNA only, 39 bases that are in frame from base 1. The germline ends are 3 bases apart after V is trimmed by 3 bases and J by 1 base. Libraries were built with UMI-ligation and nested PCR. The beta constant-region primer was an equimolar mix of two oligonucleotides covering both TRBC1 and TRBC2. T4 RNA ligase 1 ligated a single-stranded oligonucleotide carrying the SP2 primer and a 12-nucleotide UMI to the cDNA 3' end. Four rounds of PCR, combining the SP2 primer with nested alpha and beta constant-region primers, were used to amplify the ligated cDNA. The ligation reaction was kept at 16 degrees C for roughly 18-24 hours. To avoid over-amplification, PCR2 was usually performed as a SYBR Green qPCR and halted once a predetermined threshold was reached. Apart from the first purification, every purification step used Agencourt AMPure XP magnetic beads. Libraries were quantified by Qubit and checked on a TapeStation, with a main peak expected near 650 bp. Pooled libraries were sequenced on an Illumina MiSeq with v2 2x251 paired-end kits, typically giving roughly 0.95-2 million reads per sample. Each sample was pooled at about 4.2 nM, and roughly 4.5-7.5% PhiX was included to help cluster recognition. Processing in the source paper ran as follows. Decombinator assigned V and J genes to Demultiplexor-processed FASTQ reads by tag matching, allowing a single base-pair mismatch. Collapsinator used UMIs to correct both sequencing errors and frequency errors arising from PCR heterogeneity. CDR3Translator translated TCRs and extracted CDR3s from the conserved cysteine to the FGXG phenylalanine, flagging non-productive sequences. Repertoires were subsampled to equal numbers of UMI-defined TCRs before Gini, Shannon entropy and inverse Simpson indices were calculated. Power-law fits to clonotype abundance distributions were performed by maximum likelihood within the linear range. For one naive CD8 sample, the pipeline and MIGEC produced similar UMI counts, unique TCR numbers and clonal distributions. The repertoires were searched for roughly 7,900 CMV-associated CDR3 sequences that had been compiled from VDJdb and a published dataset. The public sequencing data were trimmed at Q25 with fastp and processed into clonotypes with MiXCR by TCRdb, which kept only in-frame beta chains. Rows with a matching CDR3 protein are joined into one entry that keeps the most common DNA and genes. The authors' filters were not applied to this entry. The sample table holds roughly 98,000 distinct CDR3 sequences, of which 7% to 8% were seen once. The ten most abundant clones make up 1.5% to 2% of the sample.

With regard to this clonotype: Which antigen it targets is not known. Base qualities were left out, and no much larger clone turns up one base away.

TCR alpha and beta chain libraries were amplified separately from the second PCR step onward. The CMV status of each donor was determined by measuring IFNgamma production from CD4+ T cells after fresh PBMCs had been stimulated overnight with CMV viral lysate. CD4 T cells were positively selected using Miltenyi beads, after which CD8 T cells were positively selected from the CD4-negative fraction. Cells stained for CD3, CD4, CD8, CD45RA, CD27 and a live/dead dye were sorted on a BD Aria II into four subsets by CD45RA and CD27. Blood was obtained from three healthy volunteers, and the blood from each volunteer was fractionated into CD4 and CD8 T cells and subsequently into four differentiation subsets. Around 120 ml of peripheral blood was collected from each donor, and PBMC were isolated by Ficoll-Paque PLUS density-gradient centrifugation. Sorted cells were lysed in RLT buffer, and RNA was extracted with a Qiagen RNeasy kit and stored at -80°C.

Results the study describes overall, beyond this receptor: Each clonotype was defined as a single alpha or beta chain sequence rather than as a paired alpha/beta receptor. The repertoire findings for the naive and memory subsets could not be validated, as no ground truth was available. RNA-based TCR counts may be affected by expression changes linked to T cell activation and differentiation. Once error correction was done, more than 90% of naive TCR sequences showed up just once, which made the naive abundance distributions much steeper than those of the memory subsets. In both CD4 and CD8 cells, a rise in Gini index and a fall in Shannon and inverse Simpson diversity were observed from naive through CM, EM and EMRA. A power law was followed by TCR abundance, with an exponent that differed between naive and memory subsets but was consistent across the three individuals.

The TCR comes from a human donor in good health. The chain was built from TRBV18 and TRBJ2-2; too little of a D gene remains to name it. The sample consisted of central memory CD4+ T cells from blood. The cell subset or site label here, explained by the study, means: central memory, CD45RA- CD27+. For the CDR3, the sequence is CASSPRNTGELFF. The sequenced DNA: TGTGCCAGCTCACCGCGGAACACCGGGGAGCTGTTTTTT.